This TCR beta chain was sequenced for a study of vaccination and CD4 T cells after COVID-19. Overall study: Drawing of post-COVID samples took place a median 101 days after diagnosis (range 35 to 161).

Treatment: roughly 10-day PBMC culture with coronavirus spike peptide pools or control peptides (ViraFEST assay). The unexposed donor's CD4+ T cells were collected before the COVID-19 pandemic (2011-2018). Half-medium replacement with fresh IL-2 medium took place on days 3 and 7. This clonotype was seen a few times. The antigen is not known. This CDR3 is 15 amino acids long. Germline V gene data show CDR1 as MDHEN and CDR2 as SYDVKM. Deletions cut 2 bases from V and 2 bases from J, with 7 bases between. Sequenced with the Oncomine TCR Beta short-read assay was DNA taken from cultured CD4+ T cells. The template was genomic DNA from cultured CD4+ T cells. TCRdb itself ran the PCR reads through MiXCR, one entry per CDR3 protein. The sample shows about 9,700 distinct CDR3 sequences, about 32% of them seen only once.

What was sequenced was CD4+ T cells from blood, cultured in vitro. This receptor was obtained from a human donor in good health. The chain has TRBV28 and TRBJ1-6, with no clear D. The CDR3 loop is CASSLRRTYNSPLHF. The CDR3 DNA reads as TGTGCCAGCAGTTTAAGGAGAACCTATAATTCACCCCTCCACTTT.